This entry describes one T cell receptor beta chain. These data come from a study of control samples from healthy donors and cancer patients. Profiled with immunoSEQ multiplex PCR; TCRdb holds only in-frame clones, not every one. Of roughly 100,000 clones detected, about 90% appear once; the ten largest clones hold about 2.5%. V lost 8 bases to trimming and J lost 4 bases, with 23 bases between them. This CDR3 comprises 16 residues. Looked up from germline, CDR1 is LNHDA and CDR2 is SQIVND (reference sequence). The chain is built from TRBV19 and TRBJ1-2, with a possible D match to TRBD1 (6 bases). This TCR derives from a woman aged 18-35 years in good health. Sequencing was performed on blood. In DNA form, the CDR3 reads TGTGCCAGTCGTTTCGCTACGACAGGTCGCTTCTATGGCTACACCTTC. Translated: CASRFATTGRFYGYTF. Using reference TRBV19 and TRBJ1-2 for the parts outside the CDR3, the full variable domain is DGGITQSPKYLFRKEGQNVTLSCEQNLNHDAMYWYRQDPGQGLRLIYYSQIVNDFQKGDIAEGYSVSREKKESFPLTVTSAQKNPTAFYLCASRFATTGRFYGYTFGSGTRLTVV.